A single sample is the source of the 27 T cell receptor beta chains below, sequenced in a study of T cell repertoires in cytomegalovirus infection. TCRdb used MiXCR to reprocess the reads, holding one entry per CDR3 protein. This table has 250,000 to 300,000 distinct CDR3 sequences, roughly 24% appearing once. The specimen sequenced was PBMCs. These TCRs come from a human donor in good health (CMV status not recorded). Some clones in this sample may be carry-over from other donors' samples.

This clonotype was recorded a few times. This sequence joins TRBV7-6 and TRBJ2-2, with 8 bases lining up with TRBD2. The CDR3 consists of 16 residues. V dropped 5 bases and J dropped 2; count of bases not matched to a gene: 7. CDR1 is SGHVS, CDR2 FNYEAQ, per germline. This CDR3 is CASSPRGGHNTGELFF. The CDR3 nucleotides read TGTGCCAGCAGCCCCCGGGGGGGGCACAACACCGGGGAGCTGTTTTTT.

This chain links TRBV4-1 with TRBJ2-1, with D perhaps assigned TRBD1 or TRBD2 (6 bases each). V shed 7 bases and J shed 2 bases, with 15 bases lying between them. Germline V lookup: CDR1 MGHRA, CDR2 YSYEKL. CDR3 length equals 15 residues. The CDR3 bases are TGCGCCAGCACCCTGGGGGGCTTTACCTACAATGAGCAGTTCTTC. Protein: CASTLGGFTYNEQFF.

V is TRBV7-2 and J is TRBJ1-5; TRBD1 might be the D (5 bases). The V and J ends lost 1 base and 0 bases respectively, with 13 bases between them. Germline lookup yields CDR1 SGHTA and CDR2 FQGNSA. This CDR3 region has 17 residues. This chain's CDR3 is CASSLGRDEYSNQPQHF. The CDR3 nucleotides are TGTGCCAGCAGCTTAGGTAGGGACGAGTATAGCAATCAGCCCCAGCATTTT.

This clonotype was seen a few times. The chain joins TRBV18 to TRBJ1-5; D possibly corresponds to TRBD1 (5 bases). Per germline, CDR1 KGHSH and CDR2 LQKENI. Trimming removed 6 bases from V and 2 bases from J, with 14 bases in between. The CDR3 runs to 15 residues. CDR3 bases: TGTGCCAGCTCCGTCGGGGGTCAGGGCAATCAGCCCCAGCATTTT. It yields the protein CASSVGGQGNQPQHF. The whole variable domain, filled in from reference TRBV18 and TRBJ1-5, reads NAGVMQNPRHLVRRRGQEARLRCSPMKGHSHVYWYRQLPEEGLKFMVYLQKENIIDESGMPKERFSAEFPKEGPSILRIQQVVRGDSAAYFCASSVGGQGNQPQHFGDGTRLSIL.

The chain is built from TRBV7-2 and TRBJ1-3; D call uncertain. The CDR3 extends over 16 amino acids. Per germline, CDR1 SGHTA and CDR2 FQGNSA. Trimming stripped 1 base from V and 1 base from J, with 11 bases between. CDR3 protein: CASSLGSYKSGNTIYF. The DNA of the CDR3 is TGTGCCAGCAGCTTAGGATCGTATAAATCTGGAAACACCATATATTTT.

The sample holds many counts of this clonotype. The J gene is TRBJ2-5, the V gene TRBV7-2; 8 bases align to TRBD1. Germline V gene data show CDR1 as SGHTA and CDR2 as FQGNSA. Losses at the gene ends were 8 bases for V and 4 bases for J; bases not matched to a gene: 6. The CDR3 contains 13 residues. CDR3 nucleotide sequence: TGTGCCAGCGCTGACAGGGGAAGAGAGACCCAGTACTTC. This translates into CASADRGRETQYF.

The chain combines TRBV7-6 with TRBJ1-3; D call uncertain. Germline CDR1 is SGHVS and CDR2 is FNYEAQ. The length of the CDR3 is 15 residues. Trimming stripped 4 bases from V and 0 bases from J, with 10 bases between. CDR3 sequence reads: CASSSDGDSGNTIYF. In nucleotides, the CDR3 is TGTGCCAGCAGCTCGGACGGGGACTCTGGAAACACCATATATTTT. The variable domain in full, with the rest retrieved from reference TRBV7-6 and TRBJ1-3, is GAGVSQSPRYKVTKRGQDVALRCDPISGHVSLYWYRQALGQGPEFLTYFNYEAQQDKSGLPNDRFSAERPEGSISTLTIQRTEQRDSAMYRCASSSDGDSGNTIYFGEGSWLTVV.

This clonotype was counted at least ten times. The junction does not match germline at one end; this may be a read error. The V gene is TRBV10-3, the J gene TRBJ1-2, with a tentative D call TRBD1 (5 bases). CDR1 and CDR2 (germline): ENHRY, SYGVKD. The CDR3 totals 14 residues. CDR3 loop: CAIVSHRDGDGYTF. The CDR3 DNA reads as TGTGCCATCGTTAGCCACCGGGACGGCGATGGTTACACCTTC.

This clonotype was seen at least ten times. This chain connects TRBV7-2 to TRBJ1-2; D possibly corresponds to TRBD1 (5 bases). Germline V lookup: CDR1 SGHTA, CDR2 FQGNSA. V was trimmed by 2 bases and J by 14 bases, leaving 15 bases between them. The CDR3 spans 12 residues. The CDR3 DNA reads TGTGCCAGCAGCTTATTATCCAGGGTGGAGACCTTC. Translating gives CASSLLSRVETF.

The rearrangement joins TRBV6-2 or TRBV6-3 to TRBJ2-1; 13 nucleotides align to TRBD2. V lost 5 bases, J lost 6 bases, and 7 bases stayed unmatched. The length of the CDR3 is 16 residues. Germline CDR1 reads MNHEY; CDR2 reads SVGEGT. CDR3 in amino acids: CASSRILAGGRNEQFF. CDR3 sequence (DNA): TGTGCCAGCAGTCGAATACTAGCGGGAGGGCGCAATGAGCAGTTCTTC.

The CDR3 DNA is TGTGCCAGCAGCCTCCGGCGGGTAACCTACAATGAGCAGTTCTTC. Amino acid sequence: CASSLRRVTYNEQFF. The V and J genes are TRBV3-1 and TRBJ2-1; D perhaps matches TRBD2 (5 bases). Trimming shortened V by 4 bases and J by 2 bases, and 12 bases separated the two germline ends. The CDR3 is 15 amino acids. CDR1 is LGHDT, CDR2 YNNKEL, per germline (reference sequence).

The rearrangement uses TRBV19 and TRBJ2-7, with 7 bases identical to TRBD2. The ends lost 9 bases at V and 3 bases at J; junction bases unmatched: 8. Germline CDR1 and CDR2: LNHDA and SQIVND (reference sequence). This CDR3 is built from 13 residues. CDR3 in DNA: TGTGCCAGCGGGAGGCAGGACCTCTACGAGCAGTACTTC. Translation: CASGRQDLYEQYF.

V usage is TRBV27 and J usage is TRBJ2-6; 14 nucleotides match TRBD2. The CDR3 runs 19 residues. Looked up from germline, CDR1 is MNHEY and CDR2 is SMNVEV (reference sequence). With 5 bases clipped from V and 1 base from J, the junction kept 7 bases outside the gene matches. CDR3 residues: CASSTTSGRAQSGANVLTF. The CDR3 coding sequence is TGTGCCAGCAGTACGACTAGCGGGAGGGCCCAGTCTGGGGCCAACGTCCTGACTTTC.

The chain recombines TRBV7-2 with TRBJ2-2, with TRBD2 as a possible D gene (6 bases). CDR1 is SGHTA, CDR2 FQGNSA, per germline. V dropped 1 base and J dropped 6 bases, with 12 bases sitting between them. This CDR3 spans 15 amino acids. The CDR3 coding sequence is TGTGCCAGCAGCTTAGACGCCCGGGGGTCCGGGGAGCTGTTTTTT. Translated, it gives CASSLDARGSGELFF.

In its sample, this clonotype was seen many times. The V gene is TRBV28, the J gene TRBJ2-3; D perhaps matches TRBD1 (5 bases). Germline CDR1 reads MDHEN; CDR2 reads SYDVKM. V lost 4 bases and J lost 0, with 17 bases in between. The CDR3 has 17 amino acids. CDR3 coding DNA: TGTGCCAGCAGTTCCCTCCCCCAGGGCCTTAGCACAGATACGCAGTATTTT. This codes for CASSSLPQGLSTDTQYF.

This chain connects TRBV19 to TRBJ2-5, with a tentative D call TRBD2 (6 bases). Germline V CDR1 and CDR2: LNHDA, SQIVND (reference sequence). The length of the CDR3 is 14 residues. The V end lost 2 bases, the J end lost 9 bases, and 16 bases lay between the germline ends. The CDR3 sequence: CASSIPGLDGAQYF. The CDR3, as DNA: TGTGCCAGTAGTATACCGGGACTCGACGGGGCCCAGTACTTC.

This clonotype was seen only a few times. This rearrangement joins TRBV24-1 to TRBJ2-1; D is unresolved. Germline values: CDR1 KGHDR, CDR2 SFDVKD. There are 15 residues in the CDR3. V was clipped by 0 bases and J by 1 base, with 6 bases between them. The chain's CDR3 is CATSDLPGSYNEQFF. The CDR3 coding sequence is TGTGCCACCAGTGATTTGCCAGGATCCTACAATGAGCAGTTCTTC.

The chain carries TRBV2 and TRBJ2-1; 9 bases agree with TRBD1. Germline CDR1 is SNHLY and CDR2 is FYNNEI. V gave up 6 bases and J gave up 8 bases; unmatched junction bases: 2. This CDR3 has 12 amino acids. The CDR3 nucleotides read TGTGCCAGCAGGGACAGGGGCGATGAGCAGTTCTTC. It codes for CASRDRGDEQFF.

A remark on this clonotype: The junction shows a germline mismatch at one end, possibly a read error. This chain links TRBV28 with TRBJ2-5; either TRBD1 or TRBD2 may fit D (5 bases each). From germline, CDR1 is MDHEN and CDR2 SYDVKM. The CDR3 is made up of 15 amino acids. The CDR3 DNA reads TGTGACAGCAGTCCTCCCGGGACCGCAAGAGAGACCCAGTACTTC. Translated: CDSSPPGTARETQYF. Variable domain in full (rest from reference TRBV28 and TRBJ2-5): DVKVTQSSRYLVKRTGEKVFLECVQDMDHENMFWYRQDPGLGLRLIYFSYDVKMKEKGDIPEGYSVSREKKERFSLILESASTNQTSMYLCDSSPPGTARETQYFGPGTRLLVL.

Many counts were recorded for this clonotype. J is TRBJ2-7 and V is TRBV6-1; D may correspond to TRBD1 or TRBD2 (5 bases each). There are 12 residues in the CDR3. Germline V gene data show CDR1 as MNHNS and CDR2 as SASEGT. The V and J ends lost 3 bases and 3 bases respectively, with 6 bases between them. CDR3 nucleotides: TGTGCCAGCAGTGAGAGGGGCTACGAGCAGTACTTC. Its protein is CASSERGYEQYF.

Sample share makes this clonotype medium-sized. This sequence joins TRBV7-2 and TRBJ2-6, with TRBD2 identical over 11 bases. The CDR3 is 17 residues long. CDR1 is SGHTA, CDR2 FQGNSA, per germline. With 2 bases clipped from V and 4 bases from J, the junction kept 4 bases outside the gene matches. CDR3 sequence reads: CASSLTSGSPGANVLTF. The CDR3 region has the DNA TGTGCCAGCAGCTTAACTAGCGGGAGTCCCGGGGCCAACGTCCTGACTTTC.

This clonotype was picked up a small number of times. The V gene is TRBV5-6, the J gene TRBJ1-1; no clear D. The CDR3 is 11 residues long. V was trimmed by 6 bases and J by 1 base, leaving 4 bases between them. Germline V lookup: CDR1 SGHDT, CDR2 YYEEEE. CDR3 in DNA: TGTGCCAGCACGGGGAACACTGAAGCTTTCTTT. Amino acid sequence: CASTGNTEAFF.

This clonotype has only a few counts. The chain joins TRBV7-2 to TRBJ1-2; weak D call: TRBD1 (5 bases). CDR1 SGHTA and CDR2 FQGNSA come from the germline V gene. The V and J ends lost 5 bases and 6 bases respectively, with 16 bases between them. CDR3 length equals 14 residues. The chain's CDR3 is CASSTRQLGHGYTF. Here the CDR3 DNA reads TGTGCCAGCAGCACCCGACAGCTTGGGCATGGCTACACCTTC.

This clonotype was observed a single time. The J gene is TRBJ1-1, the V gene TRBV20-1; D is perhaps TRBD1 (5 bases). Germline lookup yields CDR1 DFQATT and CDR2 SNEGSKA (reference sequence). Trimming shortened V by 0 bases and J by 3 bases, and 8 bases separated the two germline ends. The CDR3 has 13 amino acids. DNA of the CDR3: TGCAGTGCTAGAGATGACAGTCACACTGAAGCTTTCTTT. This encodes CSARDDSHTEAFF.

The rearrangement joins TRBV5-4 to TRBJ2-2; D gene unclear. The CDR3 contains 14 residues. Germline-derived CDR1 and CDR2 are SGHNT and YYREEE (reference sequence). V lost 2 bases and J 0 bases, leaving 5 bases between the germline ends. CDR3 in amino acids: CASSFVPNTGELFF. CDR3 DNA: TGTGCCAGCAGCTTCGTCCCGAACACCGGGGAGCTGTTTTTT.

This clonotype was detected only a few times. The DNA for the CDR3 is TGCGCCAGCAGCCCGGGGGTTAGCTCCTACAATGAGCAGTTCTTC. It yields the protein CASSPGVSSYNEQFF. The chain joins TRBV4-1 to TRBJ2-1, with D possibly TRBD2 on 6 matching bases. Germline V lookup: CDR1 MGHRA, CDR2 YSYEKL. The V end was cut by 4 bases, the J end by 0 bases, with 10 bases between. This CDR3 is 15 amino acids long.

The chain joins TRBV19 to TRBJ2-1; 7 nucleotides agree with TRBD2. Per the germline V gene, CDR1 is LNHDA and CDR2 is SQIVND (reference sequence). The CDR3 consists of 17 residues. J gave up 5 bases and V 9 bases, and 19 bases lay outside the gene matches. CDR3 DNA sequence: TGTGCCAGCAAGACGTCCCTAGGGCGGGAGCTTAACAATGAGCAGTTCTTC. It is translated as CASKTSLGRELNNEQFF.